What follows are 30 T cell receptor beta chains derived from one specimen sequenced in a study of radiation and T cells in renal cell carcinoma. The time point is: blood 2 weeks post-SBRT. Treatment described: 15 Gy SBRT to primary tumor, nephrectomy 4 weeks later. Sequencing was performed with immunoSEQ multiplex PCR; in TCRdb, only in-frame clones are kept and a portion is missing. The sample holds roughly 80,000 clones; roughly 85% are singletons and the top ten take around 21%. The sample consisted of blood, taken from a patient whose treatment included radiotherapy and nephrectomy. The receptor set was obtained from a woman between 50 and 59 years old with renal cell carcinoma.

This clone was seen a single time. J is TRBJ1-3 and V is TRBV7-2; D is perhaps TRBD1 (6 bases). CDR1 SGHTA and CDR2 FQGNSA come from the germline V gene. V was pared by 3 bases and J by 0 bases, with 9 bases between. The CDR3 totals 15 residues. The CDR3 reads CASSFPGASGNTIYF. The CDR3 DNA reads TGTGCCAGCAGCTTCCCAGGGGCCTCTGGAAACACCATATATTTT.

The chain links TRBV6-4 to TRBJ1-1; D ambiguous. The V end lost 8 bases, the J end lost 1 base, and 5 bases lay between the germline ends. Per the germline V gene, CDR1 is MRHNA and CDR2 is SNTAGT. The CDR3 is 11 residues long. This CDR3 is CASVTNTEAFF. As DNA, the CDR3 is TGTGCCAGCGTAACGAACACTGAAGCTTTCTTT.

CDR3 nucleotide sequence: TGTGCCAGCAGTCCCGAAGCAGCTCGAGAGGCGGGAGGCACCTACGAGCAGTACTTC. Its translation is CASSPEAAREAGGTYEQYF. The chain uses TRBV28 and TRBJ2-7; 8 nucleotides agree with TRBD2. The CDR3 has 19 residues. Germline V CDR1 and CDR2: MDHEN, SYDVKM. The trim removed 5 bases at V and 2 bases at J, leaving 20 bases unmatched.

The DNA for the CDR3 is TGTGCCAGCAGCGCCGGACAGGGTGGTAAACTCTCCTACAATGAGCAGTTCTTC. This translates into CASSAGQGGKLSYNEQFF. The chain is built from TRBV9 and TRBJ2-1, with 8 bases that match TRBD1. The length of the CDR3 is 18 residues. Germline CDR1 and CDR2: SGDLS and YYNGEE. The V gene end was trimmed by 3 bases and the J gene end by 0 bases; junction bases not matched to a gene: 11.

The chain couples TRBV10-3 to TRBJ1-5, with D unresolved. CDR1 is ENHRY, CDR2 SYGVKD, per germline. With 5 bases removed from V and 5 bases from J, the gap between germline ends came to 19 bases. There are 16 residues in the CDR3. The CDR3 DNA follows: TGTGCCATCAGTCCCGCCCCCCCGGAGTTCGATCAGCCCCAGCATTTT. Translating it yields CAISPAPPEFDQPQHF.

The chain has TRBV19 and TRBJ1-6, with D maybe TRBD1 (5 bases). In germline, CDR1 is LNHDA, CDR2 SQIVND (reference sequence). The CDR3 has 16 residues. Trimming shortened V by 2 bases and J by 9 bases, and 17 bases separated the two germline ends. DNA of the CDR3: TGTGCCAGTAGTATACGGACGGGGGAGAGACGTTCACCCCTCCACTTT. It specifies CASSIRTGERRSPLHF.

The V call is TRBV19, the J call TRBJ1-2; maybe TRBD1 (5 bases). Germline lookup yields CDR1 LNHDA and CDR2 SQIVND (reference sequence). Between the trimmed V and J ends, which lost 7 bases and 3 bases, there was a span of 12 bases. This CDR3 is built from 13 residues. CDR3 sequence: CASTLGTDYGYTF. CDR3 DNA sequence: TGTGCCAGTACCCTCGGGACCGACTATGGCTACACCTTC.

This rearrangement joins TRBV7-2 to TRBJ1-2; the D is unclear. V lost 2 bases, J lost 7 bases, and 8 bases lay in between. This CDR3 is built from 12 residues. Germline CDR1 is SGHTA and CDR2 is FQGNSA. The CDR3 reads CASSLRGIGYTF. CDR3 sequence (DNA): TGTGCCAGCAGCTTAAGAGGGATTGGCTACACCTTC.

Concerning this clone: The same CDR3 arises from other DNA sequences in this sample as well. The CDR3 region is CASSLEGEETQYF. In nucleotides, the CDR3 is TGCGCCAGCAGCTTGGAGGGGGAGGAGACCCAGTACTTC. The rearrangement links TRBV5-1 to TRBJ2-5; D is possibly TRBD1 (6 bases). V lost 0 bases to trimming and J lost 5 bases, with 8 bases between them. The CDR3 extends over 13 amino acids. Germline V gene data show CDR1 as SGHRS and CDR2 as YFSETQ.

This rearrangement joins TRBV15 to TRBJ1-5; D is unclear. Germline V gene sequence: CDR1 LNHNV, CDR2 YYDKDF (reference sequence). Trimming removed 1 base from V and 5 bases from J, with 15 bases in between. The CDR3 consists of 16 residues. CDR3 loop: CATSRASSVGYQPQHF. The DNA for the CDR3 is TGTGCCACCAGCAGAGCCAGCTCTGTGGGCTATCAGCCCCAGCATTTT.

The genes are TRBV4-2 and TRBJ2-6; D gene unclear. The CDR3 consists of 14 residues. V dropped 0 bases and J dropped 3 bases, with 3 bases sitting between them. Looked up from germline, CDR1 is LGHNA and CDR2 is YNFKEQ. For the CDR3, the DNA is TGTGCCAGCAGCCAAGAAGTTGGGGCCAACGTCCTGACTTTC. Encoded protein: CASSQEVGANVLTF.

V and J are TRBV11-3 and TRBJ2-7; unclear D gene. Germline V gene sequence: CDR1 SGHNT, CDR2 YENEEA. The CDR3 totals 13 residues. Trimming took 5 bases from V and 6 from J, leaving 14 bases between them. Here the CDR3 DNA reads TGTGCCAGCAGCCCTCGGCAAAGTAGCGAGCAGTACTTC. Translating gives CASSPRQSSEQYF.

The rearrangement uses TRBV4-3 and TRBJ1-4, with 9 nucleotides matching TRBD1. CDR1 and CDR2 from the germline V gene are LGHNA and YSLEER. V dropped 4 bases and J dropped 3; count of bases not matched to a gene: 6. The CDR3 length is 16 residues. The CDR3 nucleotides read TGCGCCAGCAGCCTGGGACAGGGCGAAGCTAATGAAAAACTGTTTTTT. Protein: CASSLGQGEANEKLFF.

The V and J genes are TRBV6-1 and TRBJ2-7, with 7 nucleotides matching TRBD1. The germline gives CDR1 MNHNS, CDR2 SASEGT. The CDR3 sequence is 18 residues long. The J segment lost 3 bases and the V segment lost 4 bases, leaving 18 bases of the junction unmatched. CDR3 in amino acids: CASSVFRGTARPIYEQYF. The CDR3 DNA sequence: TGTGCCAGCAGTGTATTTAGGGGGACAGCGAGGCCAATCTACGAGCAGTACTTC.

This clone was observed a single time. The chain recombines TRBV9 with TRBJ1-5; TRBD1 might be the D (6 bases). Trimming pared 1 base from V and 4 bases from J, leaving 33 bases between. This CDR3 spans 22 amino acids. Germline-derived CDR1 and CDR2 are SGDLS and YYNGEE. The CDR3 spells CASSVTYHFSKQMGTLNQPQHF. CDR3 nucleotides: TGTGCCAGCAGCGTAACCTACCACTTCTCTAAACAGATGGGGACATTAAATCAGCCCCAGCATTTT. The full variable domain, in which reference TRBV9 and TRBJ1-5 provide the parts outside the CDR3, is DSGVTQTPKHLITATGQRVTLRCSPRSGDLSVYWYQQSLDQGLQFLIQYYNGEERAKGNILERFSAQQFPDLHSELNLSSLELGDSALYFCASSVTYHFSKQMGTLNQPQHFGDGTRLSIL.

The chain joins TRBV2 to TRBJ2-7, with a weak D call TRBD2 (6 bases). The V and J ends lost 4 bases and 7 bases respectively, with 11 bases between them. CDR3 length: 12 residues. Germline CDR1 reads SNHLY; CDR2 reads FYNNEI. In DNA form, the CDR3 reads TGTGCCAGCAGTGCCCGGGCGGGAGAGCAGTACTTC. This sequence encodes CASSARAGEQYF.

The chain combines TRBV9 with TRBJ2-3; D is ambiguous. V lost 0 bases and J lost 4, with 12 bases in between. Germline CDR1 is SGDLS and CDR2 is YYNGEE. The CDR3 sequence is 15 residues long. CDR3: CASSVGPVAADTQYF. CDR3 coding DNA: TGTGCCAGCAGCGTAGGTCCAGTGGCGGCAGATACGCAGTATTTT. The full variable domain, its missing parts supplied by reference TRBV9 and TRBJ2-3, is DSGVTQTPKHLITATGQRVTLRCSPRSGDLSVYWYQQSLDQGLQFLIQYYNGEERAKGNILERFSAQQFPDLHSELNLSSLELGDSALYFCASSVGPVAADTQYFGPGTRLTVL.

The V and J genes are TRBV7-9 and TRBJ1-1, with D uncertain. Germline values: CDR1 SEHNR, CDR2 FQNEAQ (reference sequence). The CDR3 covers 12 residues. Trimming took 2 bases from V and 5 from J, leaving 6 bases between them. CDR3 in amino acids: CASSLLETEAFF. The CDR3 coding sequence is TGTGCCAGCAGCTTACTGGAGACTGAAGCTTTCTTT.

This clone was counted a single time. This chain uses TRBV7-8 with TRBJ1-1, with 7 bases matching TRBD1. The germline CDR1 and CDR2 sequences are SGHVS and FQNEAQ. The CDR3 sequence is 14 residues long. V gave up 3 bases and J gave up 4 bases; unmatched junction bases: 5. CDR3: CASSFTRGATEAFF. The DNA of the CDR3 is TGTGCCAGCAGCTTCACCAGGGGGGCCACTGAAGCTTTCTTT.

This sequence joins TRBV9 and TRBJ2-2, with D tentatively TRBD1 (5 bases). V dropped 0 bases and J dropped 4 bases, with 10 bases sitting between them. This CDR3 is built from 15 residues. The V gene's germline CDR1 is SGDLS and CDR2 YYNGEE. CDR3 sequence: CASSVVLGPTGELFF. Written as DNA, the CDR3 is TGTGCCAGCAGCGTAGTATTGGGGCCCACCGGGGAGCTGTTTTTT.

V and J are TRBV5-1 and TRBJ1-1, with D maybe TRBD1 (6 bases). Germline V CDR1 and CDR2: SGHRS, YFSETQ. The V end was cut by 4 bases, the J end by 1 base, with 11 bases between. The CDR3 spans 14 residues. CDR3 residues: CASSLGGGNTEAFF. Here the CDR3 DNA reads TGCGCCAGCAGCCTCGGAGGGGGGAACACTGAAGCTTTCTTT. The variable domain in full, completed from reference TRBV5-1 and TRBJ1-1, reads KAGVTQTPRYLIKTRGQQVTLSCSPISGHRSVSWYQQTPGQGLQFLFEYFSETQRNKGNFPGRFSGRQFSNSRSEMNVSTLELGDSALYLCASSLGGGNTEAFFGQGTRLTVV.

V gene TRBV18 combines with J gene TRBJ2-3, with D possibly matching TRBD2 (6 bases). Germline V CDR1 and CDR2: KGHSH, LQKENI. This CDR3 has 17 amino acids. V was cut by 6 bases and J by 2 bases, with 21 bases left in between. The CDR3, as DNA: TGTGCCAGCTCCCTCATCCCGGGACTTTTATCCACAGATACGCAGTATTTT. Protein: CASSLIPGLLSTDTQYF. The whole variable domain, filled in from reference TRBV18 and TRBJ2-3, reads NAGVMQNPRHLVRRRGQEARLRCSPMKGHSHVYWYRQLPEEGLKFMVYLQKENIIDESGMPKERFSAEFPKEGPSILRIQQVVRGDSAAYFCASSLIPGLLSTDTQYFGPGTRLTVL.

V usage is TRBV7-2 and J usage is TRBJ2-4; a weak D match, TRBD1 (5 bases). The CDR3 consists of 16 residues. Germline CDR1 reads SGHTA; CDR2 reads FQGNSA. V gave up 5 bases and J gave up 0 bases, with 14 bases separating them. CDR3 DNA: TGTGCCAGCAGCCAGGGTGGGTTTATAGCCAAAAACATTCAGTACTTC. Protein sequence: CASSQGGFIAKNIQYF.

The gene calls are TRBV6-4 and TRBJ2-1; 7 bases align to TRBD2. The germline CDR1 and CDR2 sequences are MRHNA and SNTAGT. CDR3 length: 14 residues. V shed 3 bases, J shed 6 bases, and the junction held 5 bases outside the gene matches. The CDR3 region has the DNA TGTGCCAGCAGTGAAGAGACTAGCATCAATGAGCAGTTCTTC. Amino acid sequence: CASSEETSINEQFF.

The CDR3 loop reads CASSQMKDVEDGYTF. CDR3 nucleotide sequence: TGCGCCAGCAGCCAAATGAAGGATGTTGAAGATGGCTACACCTTC. The rearrangement uses TRBV4-3 and TRBJ1-2, with D hard to call. Germline assignment: CDR1 LGHNA and CDR2 YSLEER. This CDR3 is built from 15 residues. Trimming removed 2 bases from V and 6 bases from J, with 16 bases in between.

V gene TRBV30 combines with J gene TRBJ2-3, with D maybe TRBD2 (6 bases). The V gene's germline CDR1 is GTSNPN and CDR2 SVGIG (reference sequence). The germline V and J ends were trimmed by 5 bases and 2 bases, with 14 bases remaining between them. CDR3 length: 14 residues. The CDR3 DNA follows: TGTGCCTGGCAGGGACTCCTAAACACAGATACGCAGTATTTT. It translates to CAWQGLLNTDTQYF.

The V and J genes are TRBV28 and TRBJ1-1, with 7 bases matching TRBD1. The V gene's germline CDR1 is MDHEN and CDR2 SYDVKM. The CDR3 sequence is 17 residues long. J gave up 5 bases and V 2 bases, and 14 bases lay outside the gene matches. The DNA for the CDR3 is TGTGCCAGCAGTTTAAGAAAGGGGGCAGGGGGTTATACTGAAGCTTTCTTT. This sequence encodes CASSLRKGAGGYTEAFF.

The J gene is TRBJ2-2, the V gene TRBV11-1, with a weak D call TRBD2 (5 bases). The V end was cut by 5 bases, the J end by 5 bases, with 12 bases between. The CDR3 loop spans 14 amino acids. Germline lookup yields CDR1 SGHAT and CDR2 FQDESV (reference sequence). The CDR3 DNA reads TGTGCCAGCAGCCGACCCTCGGGAACCGGGGAGCTGTTTTTT. This translates into CASSRPSGTGELFF.

The CDR3 DNA reads TGTGCCAGCAGCTCCCAAGGGGGGATGAACACTGAAGCTTTCTTT. Protein sequence: CASSSQGGMNTEAFF. The chain joins TRBV7-9 to TRBJ1-1; possible D gene TRBD1, 6 bases. The CDR3 length is 15 residues. CDR1 is SEHNR and CDR2 is FQNEAQ in the germline V gene (reference sequence). Trimming pared 4 bases from V and 0 bases from J, leaving 12 bases between.

V and J are TRBV5-4 and TRBJ1-2; 8 bases are a match to TRBD1. J gave up 2 bases and V 3 bases, and 6 bases lay outside the gene matches. Per the germline V gene, CDR1 is SGHNT and CDR2 is YYREEE (reference sequence). The CDR3 extends over 15 amino acids. The CDR3 DNA is TGTGCCAGCAGCTCCCCGGGACAGGCCAACTATGGCTACACCTTC. Protein: CASSSPGQANYGYTF.